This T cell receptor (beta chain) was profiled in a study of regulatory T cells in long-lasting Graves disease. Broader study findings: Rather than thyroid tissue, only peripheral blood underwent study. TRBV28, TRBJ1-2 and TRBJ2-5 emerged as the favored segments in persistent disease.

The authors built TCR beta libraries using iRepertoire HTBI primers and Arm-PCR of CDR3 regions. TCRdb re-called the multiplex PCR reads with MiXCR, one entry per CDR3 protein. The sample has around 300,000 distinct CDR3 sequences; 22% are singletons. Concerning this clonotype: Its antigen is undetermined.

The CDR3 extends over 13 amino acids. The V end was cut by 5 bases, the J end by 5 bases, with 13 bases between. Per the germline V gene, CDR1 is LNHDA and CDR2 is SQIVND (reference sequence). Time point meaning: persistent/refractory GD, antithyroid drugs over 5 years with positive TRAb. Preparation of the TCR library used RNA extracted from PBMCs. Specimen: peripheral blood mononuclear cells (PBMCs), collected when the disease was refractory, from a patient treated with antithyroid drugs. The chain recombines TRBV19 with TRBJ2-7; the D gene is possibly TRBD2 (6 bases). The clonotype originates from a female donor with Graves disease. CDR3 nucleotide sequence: TGTGCCAGTAGTGGCTCGGGGGAGGACGAGCAGTACTTC. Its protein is CASSGSGEDEQYF.